This TCR beta chain was recovered during a study of metastatic and nonmetastatic thyroid tumors. About the study: Patients with malignant and benign thyroid disease provided blood and tumor or nodule tissue, whose repertoires were compared.

V lost 3 bases and J lost 0, with 14 bases in between. Germline V lookup: CDR1 KGHDR, CDR2 SFDVKD. The CDR3 length is 17 residues. Study-wide results and limits: Versus benign nodules, malignant thyroid tumors reportedly had significantly higher TCR beta diversity, in blood and tumor.

Original methodology: The study's classifier, a distant-metastasis tool for papillary thyroid cancer, was built using CDR3 differences across clinicopathological groups. TCRdb reprocessed the PCR reads using MiXCR. These V and J calls rely on TCRdb rather than the paper's analysis. The table includes roughly 30,000 clones, approximately 17% detected once. All patients were untreated before thyroid surgery. This clone has ten or more counts. Its matching antigen is unknown. The chain employs TRBV24-1 and TRBJ2-1; maybe TRBD1 (6 bases). The receptor comes from a female donor with papillary thyroid cancer or a benign thyroid nodule (not recorded which). Some clones in this sample may be carry-over from other donors' samples. The sample taken for sequencing was blood. CDR3 sequence reads: CATSDQGPSGSYNEQFF. The CDR3 region has the DNA TGTGCCACCAGTGATCAGGGGCCCTCGGGCTCCTACAATGAGCAGTTCTTC.